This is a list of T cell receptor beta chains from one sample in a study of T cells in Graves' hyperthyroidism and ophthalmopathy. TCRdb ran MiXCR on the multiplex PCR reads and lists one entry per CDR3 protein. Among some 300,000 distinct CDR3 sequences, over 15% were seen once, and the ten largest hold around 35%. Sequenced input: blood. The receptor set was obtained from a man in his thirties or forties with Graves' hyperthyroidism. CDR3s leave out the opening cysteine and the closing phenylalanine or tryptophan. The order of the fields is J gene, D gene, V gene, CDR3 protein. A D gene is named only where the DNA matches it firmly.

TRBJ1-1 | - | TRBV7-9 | ASSPGEGSTEAF
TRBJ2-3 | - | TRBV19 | ASSRLKASTDTQY
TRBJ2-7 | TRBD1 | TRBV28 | ASSLRQGTYEQY
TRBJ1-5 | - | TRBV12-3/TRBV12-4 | ASSPGWSSNQPQH
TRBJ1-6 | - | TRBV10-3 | AISVEPGTGENSPLH
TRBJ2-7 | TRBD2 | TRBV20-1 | SAASSGDTEQY
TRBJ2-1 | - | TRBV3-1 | ASSQGELDYNEQF
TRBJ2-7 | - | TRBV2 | ASSGGPGRERSYEQY
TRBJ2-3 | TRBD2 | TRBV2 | ASSEDLISGRASTDTQY
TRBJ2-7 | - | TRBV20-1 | SAREYSDLYEQY
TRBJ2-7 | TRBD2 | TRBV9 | AAQDSGCPEQY
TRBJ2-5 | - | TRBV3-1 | ASSQDGAHETQY
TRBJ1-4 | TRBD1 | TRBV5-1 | ASSLGDSANEKLF
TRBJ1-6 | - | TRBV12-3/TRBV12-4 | ASRSNRRSNSPLH
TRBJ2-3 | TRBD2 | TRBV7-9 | ASSLELAGPTDTQY
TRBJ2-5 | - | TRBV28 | ASFTSTSGETQY
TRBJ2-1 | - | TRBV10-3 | AISEPGGGEF
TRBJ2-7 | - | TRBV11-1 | ASSSRLAYEQY
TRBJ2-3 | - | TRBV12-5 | ASGLSAADTQY
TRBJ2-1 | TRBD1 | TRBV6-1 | ASSAWTGGNYNEQF
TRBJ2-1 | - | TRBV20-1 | SAPPRSGSSYNEQF
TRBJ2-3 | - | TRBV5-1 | ASKVGSSGTDTQY
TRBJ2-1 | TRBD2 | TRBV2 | ASPGTSGNPEQF
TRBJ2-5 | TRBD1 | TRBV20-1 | SARDRRDQETQY
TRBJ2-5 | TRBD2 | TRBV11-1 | ASSLNPTERGETQY
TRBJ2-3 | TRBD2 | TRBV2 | ASSDPFGRETDTQY
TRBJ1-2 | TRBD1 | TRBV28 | ASSPRDRWYGYT
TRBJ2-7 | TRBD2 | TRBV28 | TSSPLSGRPYEQY
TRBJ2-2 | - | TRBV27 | ASSFRGGELF
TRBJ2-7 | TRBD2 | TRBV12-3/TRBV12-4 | VSSPPTSGYYEQY
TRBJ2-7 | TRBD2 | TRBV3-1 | ASSQGLAGNHEQY
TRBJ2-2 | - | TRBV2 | ASSEGRNTGELF
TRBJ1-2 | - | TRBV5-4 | ASSQTGNYGYT
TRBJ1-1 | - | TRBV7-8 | ASNPGRGHTEAF
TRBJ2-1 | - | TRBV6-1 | ASSSDQGSNEQF
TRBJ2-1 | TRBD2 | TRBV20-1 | SAREGSGRPTEQF
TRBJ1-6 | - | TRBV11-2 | ASSPTFNNSPLH
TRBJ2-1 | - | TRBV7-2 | ASSETLDHSYNGQF
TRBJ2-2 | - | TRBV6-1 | ASSLTPKAGELF
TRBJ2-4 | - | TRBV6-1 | ASRVGTKNIQY
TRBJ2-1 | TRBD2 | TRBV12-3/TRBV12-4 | ASTPFILAAQRDSYNEQF
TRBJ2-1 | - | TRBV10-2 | ASSFRGRGNEQF